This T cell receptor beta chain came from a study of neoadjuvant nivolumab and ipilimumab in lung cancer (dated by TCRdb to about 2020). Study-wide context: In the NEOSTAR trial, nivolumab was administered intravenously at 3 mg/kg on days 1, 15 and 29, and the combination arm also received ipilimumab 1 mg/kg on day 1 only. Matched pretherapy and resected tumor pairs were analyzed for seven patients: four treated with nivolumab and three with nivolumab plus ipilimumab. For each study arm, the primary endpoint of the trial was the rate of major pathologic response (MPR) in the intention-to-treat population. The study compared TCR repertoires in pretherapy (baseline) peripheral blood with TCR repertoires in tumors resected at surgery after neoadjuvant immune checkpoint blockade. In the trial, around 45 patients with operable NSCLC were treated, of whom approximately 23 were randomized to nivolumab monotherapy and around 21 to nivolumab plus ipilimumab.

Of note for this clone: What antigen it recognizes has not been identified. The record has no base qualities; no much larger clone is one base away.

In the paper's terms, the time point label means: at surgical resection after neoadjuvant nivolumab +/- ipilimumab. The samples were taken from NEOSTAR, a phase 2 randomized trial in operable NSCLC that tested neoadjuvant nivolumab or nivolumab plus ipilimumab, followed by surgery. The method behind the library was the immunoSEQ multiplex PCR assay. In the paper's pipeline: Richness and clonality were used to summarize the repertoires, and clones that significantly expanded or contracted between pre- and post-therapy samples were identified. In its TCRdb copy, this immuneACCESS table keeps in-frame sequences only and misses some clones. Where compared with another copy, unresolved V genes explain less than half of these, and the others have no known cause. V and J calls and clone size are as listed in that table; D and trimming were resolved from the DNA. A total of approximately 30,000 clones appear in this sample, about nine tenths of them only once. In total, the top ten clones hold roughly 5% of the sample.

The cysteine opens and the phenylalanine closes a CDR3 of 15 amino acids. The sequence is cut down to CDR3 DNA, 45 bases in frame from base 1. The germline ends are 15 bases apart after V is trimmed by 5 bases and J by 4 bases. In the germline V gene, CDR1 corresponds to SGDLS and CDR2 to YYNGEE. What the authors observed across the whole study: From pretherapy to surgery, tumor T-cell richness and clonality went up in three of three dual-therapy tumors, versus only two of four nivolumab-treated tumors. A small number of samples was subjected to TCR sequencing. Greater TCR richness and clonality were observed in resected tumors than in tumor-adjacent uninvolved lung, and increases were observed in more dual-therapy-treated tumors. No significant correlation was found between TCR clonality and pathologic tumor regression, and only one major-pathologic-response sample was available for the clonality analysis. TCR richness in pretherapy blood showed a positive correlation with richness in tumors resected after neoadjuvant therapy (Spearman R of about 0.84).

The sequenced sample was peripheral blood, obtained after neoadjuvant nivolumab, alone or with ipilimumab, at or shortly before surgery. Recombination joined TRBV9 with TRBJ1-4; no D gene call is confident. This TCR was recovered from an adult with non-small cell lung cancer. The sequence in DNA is TGTGCCAGCAGTTTAGCGGGCAGCTTTAATGAAAAACTGTTTTTT. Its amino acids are CASSLAGSFNEKLFF.